The rows below give T cell receptor beta chains drawn from one sample of a study of blood T cell repertoires in COVID-19. TCRdb's copy holds only in-frame clones and misses some; the assay was immunoSEQ multiplex PCR. The sample shows some 490,000 clones, 70% to 90% of them seen only once. Sequencing input: PBMCs or T cells enriched from blood (not recorded which). The receptors were gathered from a woman aged 55-69 years who had recovered from COVID-19. Both conserved end residues are trimmed from each CDR3. D genes are given only for firm matches.

J	length	V	D	CDR3
TRBJ1-4	13	TRBV2	-	ASSETGGVSKKLF
TRBJ1-6	15	TRBV15	TRBD1	ATSRPTGGSLNSPLH
TRBJ1-1	16	TRBV5-1	TRBD1	ASSLSPGQGAWNTEAF
TRBJ1-1	12	TRBV3-1/TRBV3-2	-	ASSLGRGNTEAF
TRBJ1-6	11	TRBV2	-	ASGGQGGSPLH
TRBJ2-7	12	TRBV24-1	TRBD1	ATSTGGASYEQY
TRBJ1-1	12	TRBV4-2	-	ASSQDGRNTEAF
TRBJ1-2	14	TRBV1	-	TSSQHTDRGDYGYT
TRBJ1-5	12	TRBV6-5	-	ASTSPGRAKPQH
TRBJ1-5	13	TRBV6-6	-	ASSTGSAVRQPQH
TRBJ2-3	15	TRBV9	-	ASSVGTATILTDTQY
TRBJ1-6	11	TRBV9	TRBD1	ASSVSGGSPLH
TRBJ2-1	13	TRBV19	-	ASSIARGQYNEQF
TRBJ1-6	13	TRBV10-3	TRBD1	AIRDGTGFNSPLH
TRBJ1-2	11	TRBV5-1	TRBD1	ASSLDRGYGYT
TRBJ1-3	13	TRBV5-1	TRBD1	ASSAGQGGRNTIY
TRBJ1-4	12	TRBV2	-	ASRFGTIVEKLF
TRBJ2-7	14	TRBV4-1	TRBD2	ASSFRTSGFAYEQY
TRBJ1-4	13	TRBV27	-	ASSLIAPSVEKLF
TRBJ2-7	13	TRBV5-1	TRBD2	ASSLTSGGIYEQY
TRBJ2-1	13	TRBV18	-	ASSGTSGSYNEQF
TRBJ2-2	17	TRBV24-1	TRBD1	ATSDLPKPGQGSTGELF
TRBJ1-5	7	TRBV12-3/TRBV12-4	-	ASSRRGR
TRBJ1-1	15	TRBV7-9	TRBD1	ASSLARDSLMNTEAF
TRBJ1-1	14	TRBV19	TRBD1	ASTPIDRGFDTEAF
TRBJ2-2	11	TRBV5-1	-	ASSLDRDGELF
TRBJ1-3	13	TRBV6-5	-	ASSYSLRAGNTIY
TRBJ2-2	12	TRBV6-2/TRBV6-3	TRBD2	ASSLGLASRELF
TRBJ2-2	13	TRBV6-2/TRBV6-3	TRBD2	ASSYLVGTSGELF
TRBJ1-2	13	TRBV7-9	TRBD1	ASSLRDRGPNGYT
TRBJ1-3	12	TRBV2	-	ASSPQISGNTIY
TRBJ1-2	11	TRBV3-1/TRBV3-2	-	ASSPGGRGGYT